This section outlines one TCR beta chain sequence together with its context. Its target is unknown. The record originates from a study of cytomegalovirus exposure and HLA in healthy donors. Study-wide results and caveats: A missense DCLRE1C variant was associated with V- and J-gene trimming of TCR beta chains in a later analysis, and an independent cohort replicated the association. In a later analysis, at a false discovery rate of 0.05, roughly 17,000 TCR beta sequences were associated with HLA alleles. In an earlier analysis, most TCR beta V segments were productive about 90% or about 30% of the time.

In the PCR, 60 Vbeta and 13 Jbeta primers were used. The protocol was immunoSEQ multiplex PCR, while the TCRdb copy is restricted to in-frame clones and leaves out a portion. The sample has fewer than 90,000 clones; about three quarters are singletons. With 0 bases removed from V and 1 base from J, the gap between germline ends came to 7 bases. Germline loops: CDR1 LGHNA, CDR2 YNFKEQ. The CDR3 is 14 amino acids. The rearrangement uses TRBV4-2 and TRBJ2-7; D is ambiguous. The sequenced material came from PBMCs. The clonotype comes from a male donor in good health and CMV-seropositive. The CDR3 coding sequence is TGTGCCAGCAGCCAAGATGCCCAGTCCTACGAGCAGTACTTC. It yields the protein CASSQDAQSYEQYF.